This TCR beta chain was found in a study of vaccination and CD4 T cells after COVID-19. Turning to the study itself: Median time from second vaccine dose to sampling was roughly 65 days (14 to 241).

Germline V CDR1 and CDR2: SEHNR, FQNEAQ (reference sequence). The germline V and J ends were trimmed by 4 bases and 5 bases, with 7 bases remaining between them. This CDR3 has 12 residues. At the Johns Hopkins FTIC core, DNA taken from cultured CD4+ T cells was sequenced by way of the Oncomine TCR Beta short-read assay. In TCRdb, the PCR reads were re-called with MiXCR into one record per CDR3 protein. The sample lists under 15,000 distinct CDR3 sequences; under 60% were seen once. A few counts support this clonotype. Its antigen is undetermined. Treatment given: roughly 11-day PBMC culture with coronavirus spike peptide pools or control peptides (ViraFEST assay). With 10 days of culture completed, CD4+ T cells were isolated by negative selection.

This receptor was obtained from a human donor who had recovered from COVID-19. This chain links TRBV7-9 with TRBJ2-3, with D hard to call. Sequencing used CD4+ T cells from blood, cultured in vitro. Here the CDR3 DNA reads TGTGCCAGCAGCTCCAACGTAGATACGCAGTATTTT. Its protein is CASSSNVDTQYF.